This T cell receptor (beta chain) was documented in a study of shared clonotypes between healthy human individuals. Some 27,000 T cell genomes, or around 0.2 ug DNA, went into the sorted-subset replicate PCRs. Using immunoSEQ multiplex PCR, the repertoire was profiled, and TCRdb retains in-frame clones only, with some absent. The sample yields a few million clones, 92% seen once. Germline CDR1 SNHLY, CDR2 FYNNEI. With 11 bases removed from V and 5 bases from J, the gap between germline ends came to 18 bases. The CDR3 spans 13 residues. This clonotype was obtained from a man in his late teens or twenties in good health. Some clones in this sample may be carry-over from other donors' samples. Sequencing input: naive CD4+ T cells from PBMCs. Subset given: CD45RA+ positively selected. This sequence joins TRBV2 and TRBJ2-5; D possibly corresponds to TRBD1 (5 bases). CDR3 sequence: CAAARRPGETQYF. Written as DNA, the CDR3 is TGTGCCGCCGCCCGCCGCCCAGGGGAGACCCAGTACTTC.